This T cell receptor (beta chain) was documented in a study of human T cells and chemical hapten exposure. Study at large: Mostly female patients had alopecia areata, totalis or universalis. Study-level points and caveats: The formation of large CDR3 similarity clusters by expanded TCRs significantly exceeded that of controls. With regard to DPC sensitization, TCRs above 1 in 1000 frequency did not change.

Turning to this clonotype: Its antigen is unknown.

The CDR3 length is 15 residues. CDR1 and CDR2 from the germline V gene are MGHDK and SYGVNS. V shed 7 bases, J shed 3 bases, and the junction held 9 bases outside the gene matches. Time point reported: patch test 2, 6 weeks after DPC sensitization. Specified treatment: therapeutic diphenylcyclopropenone sensitization with weekly scalp DPC. Unique molecular identifiers were linked by the library to individual cDNA molecules. TCRdb used MiXCR to reprocess the RACE reads, holding one entry per CDR3 protein. The data hold more than 60,000 distinct CDR3 sequences, with 10% to 13% observed a single time. The TCR was taken from a woman between 50 and 59 years old with alopecia areata. Some clones in this sample may be carry-over from other donors' samples. This sample comprised whole blood, obtained in connection with sensitization to the hapten diphenylcyclopropenone (DPC). The rearrangement links TRBV25-1 to TRBJ2-1, with 7 bases that match TRBD2. CDR3 in DNA: TGTGCCAGCACCTCATGGGGGGGTGACTACAATGAGCAGTTCTTC. Translating it yields CASTSWGGDYNEQFF.